Each of the 30 T cell receptor beta chains below was sequenced from the same sample in a study of CD4 T cells in relation to SARS-CoV-2 and coronaviruses. Their antigens remain unidentified. The unexposed donors gave CD4+ T cells in 2011-2018, prior to COVID-19. CD4+ T cells were isolated from the cells after about nine days of culture. Sequencing was performed with immunoSEQ multiplex PCR; in TCRdb, only in-frame clones are kept and a portion is missing. The sample has around 18,000 clones; around three quarters are singletons. Material for sequencing was CD4+ T cells from PBMCs, cultured in vitro. These TCRs come from a human donor in good health.

CDR3 in amino acids: CASKRDRTYEQYF. Here the CDR3 DNA reads TGTGCCAGCAAAAGGGACAGAACCTACGAGCAGTACTTC. This sequence joins TRBV27 and TRBJ2-7; TRBD1 aligns across 7 bases. V shed 7 bases, J shed 2 bases, and the junction held 5 bases outside the gene matches. Germline CDR1 is MNHEY and CDR2 is SMNVEV (reference sequence). The CDR3 has 13 residues.

This clone was recorded once. The V and J genes are TRBV5-4 and TRBJ2-1; D might be TRBD1 (7 bases). Between the trimmed V and J ends, which lost 4 bases and 5 bases, there was a span of 13 bases. The CDR3 sequence is 14 residues long. CDR1 is SGHNT, CDR2 YYREEE, per germline (reference sequence). Here the CDR3 reads CASSPGGLHNEQFF. CDR3 DNA: TGTGCCAGCAGCCCAGGGGGGCTCCACAATGAGCAGTTCTTC. Full variable domain (remainder filled in from reference TRBV5-4 and TRBJ2-1): ETGVTQSPTHLIKTRGQQVTLRCSSQSGHNTVSWYQQALGQGPQFIFQYYREEENGRGNFPPRFSGLQFPNYSSELNVNALELDDSALYLCASSPGGLHNEQFFGPGTRLTVL.

The V gene is TRBV5-5, the J gene TRBJ2-2; D is perhaps TRBD2 (5 bases). CDR3 length equals 15 residues. V was pared by 6 bases and J by 7 bases, with 19 bases between. Germline lookup yields CDR1 SGHKS and CDR2 YYEKEE (reference sequence). Here the CDR3 DNA reads TGTGCCAGCACCCCGAGGACTCTGGGTGGCGGGGAGCTGTTTTTT. Its protein is CASTPRTLGGGELFF.

This chain uses TRBV20-1 with TRBJ1-2; 7 bases agree with TRBD1. J was trimmed by 5 bases and V by 3 bases; bases with no gene match: 9. Germline V gene lookup returns CDR1 DFQATT and CDR2 SNEGSKA (reference sequence). The CDR3 contains 14 residues. The DNA for the CDR3 is TGCAGTGCTAGTGGTGACAGGGTAGCGTATGGCTACACCTTC. As protein: CSASGDRVAYGYTF.

This sequence joins TRBV7-9 and TRBJ1-5, with D hard to call. Trimming cost V 3 bases and J 7 bases, with 7 bases left between them. The CDR3 is 12 amino acids. In germline, CDR1 is SEHNR, CDR2 FQNEAQ (reference sequence). In DNA, the CDR3 is TGTGCCAGCAGCTTTGATAGGCAGCCCCAGCATTTT. It specifies CASSFDRQPQHF.

The chain joins TRBV6-6 to TRBJ1-5; tentative D call: TRBD1 (6 bases). The V gene lost 5 bases and the J gene lost 4 bases, with 12 bases spanning the gap. Per the germline V gene, CDR1 is MNHNY and CDR2 is SVGAGI (reference sequence). This CDR3 contains 14 residues. The CDR3 DNA sequence: TGTGCCAGCAGTCTAAGGACAGTAAATCAGCCCCAGCATTTT. Translation gives CASSLRTVNQPQHF.

This CDR3 is CASSPGGRVLDTQYF. The CDR3 DNA reads TGCGCCAGCAGCCCGGGCGGGAGGGTGCTAGATACGCAGTATTTT. The rearrangement uses TRBV5-1 and TRBJ2-3, with TRBD2 matching over 9 bases. V was clipped by 4 bases and J by 5 bases; unmatched bases: 8. This CDR3 region has 15 residues. Germline CDR1 and CDR2: SGHRS and YFSETQ. Variable domain in full (rest from reference TRBV5-1 and TRBJ2-3): KAGVTQTPRYLIKTRGQQVTLSCSPISGHRSVSWYQQTPGQGLQFLFEYFSETQRNKGNFPGRFSGRQFSNSRSEMNVSTLELGDSALYLCASSPGGRVLDTQYFGPGTRLTVL.

This chain connects TRBV6-5 to TRBJ1-2; TRBD1 aligns across 7 bases. Looked up from germline, CDR1 is MNHEY and CDR2 is SVGAGI. Germline trimming cut 7 bases from V and 1 base from J; bases unmatched to any gene: 9. The CDR3 contains 15 residues. In nucleotides, the CDR3 is TGTGCCAGCACCCTTGGGGGACAGCTTAACTATGGCTACACCTTC. It is translated as CASTLGGQLNYGYTF.

J is TRBJ2-5 and V is TRBV27; the match to TRBD2 covers 8 bases. The J segment lost 2 bases and the V segment lost 6 bases, leaving 11 bases of the junction unmatched. CDR1 and CDR2 (germline): MNHEY, SMNVEV (reference sequence). The CDR3 is 16 residues long. Here the CDR3 DNA reads TGTGCCAGCAGCCAAACCGGGACTAGAATACAAGAGACCCAGTACTTC. Translated, it gives CASSQTGTRIQETQYF.

The sample holds a few counts of this clone. The chain links TRBV19 to TRBJ2-1, with 11 bases lining up with TRBD2. V dropped 5 bases and J dropped 4; count of bases not matched to a gene: 13. This CDR3 is 18 amino acids long. The germline gives CDR1 LNHDA, CDR2 SQIVND (reference sequence). In DNA, the CDR3 is TGTGCCAGTAGTCTCCTGAATAGGCTAGCGGGAGGATACAATGAGCAGTTCTTC. This sequence encodes CASSLLNRLAGGYNEQFF. Using reference TRBV19 and TRBJ2-1 for the parts outside the CDR3, the full variable domain is DGGITQSPKYLFRKEGQNVTLSCEQNLNHDAMYWYRQDPGQGLRLIYYSQIVNDFQKGDIAEGYSVSREKKESFPLTVTSAQKNPTAFYLCASSLLNRLAGGYNEQFFGPGTRLTVL.

The gene calls are TRBV19 and TRBJ1-5; D is ambiguous. Per the germline V gene, CDR1 is LNHDA and CDR2 is SQIVND (reference sequence). This CDR3 contains 14 residues. Trimming removed 4 bases at V and 5 bases at J, with 12 bases between. The CDR3 DNA reads as TGTGCCAGTAGTAACGGCAGGCAGGATCAGCCCCAGCATTTT. Encoded protein: CASSNGRQDQPQHF.

This sequence joins TRBV11-1 and TRBJ2-1; D is unresolved. CDR1 is SGHAT and CDR2 is FQDESV in the germline V gene (reference sequence). CDR3 length: 12 residues. Trimming removed 8 bases from V and 6 bases from J, with 11 bases in between. CDR3 coding DNA: TGTGCCAGCGTAGGACCTTCCAATGAGCAGTTCTTC. This codes for CASVGPSNEQFF. Drawing the rest from reference TRBV11-1 and TRBJ2-1, the complete variable domain is EAEVAQSPRYKITEKSQAVAFWCDPISGHATLYWYRQILGQGPELLVQFQDESVVDDSQLPKDRFSAERLKGVDSTLKIQPAELGDSAMYLCASVGPSNEQFFGPGTRLTVL.

The sample holds a few counts of this clone. The chain couples TRBV5-1 to TRBJ2-5; D is unclear. This CDR3 has 12 residues. CDR1 is SGHRS, CDR2 YFSETQ, per germline. Trimming took off 1 base at V and 4 bases at J, with 5 bases between the two ends. The CDR3 region is CASSLKRETQYF. CDR3 DNA sequence: TGCGCCAGCAGCTTGAAGAGAGAGACCCAGTACTTC.

This chain connects TRBV24-1 to TRBJ1-5; 12 nucleotides agree with TRBD1. V trimming: 2 bases; J trimming: 2 bases; junction bases outside the gene matches: 6. The CDR3 covers 18 residues. Germline lookup yields CDR1 KGHDR and CDR2 SFDVKD. The CDR3: CATSDSGTGGWGNQPQHF. DNA for the CDR3: TGTGCCACCAGTGATTCCGGGACAGGGGGCTGGGGCAATCAGCCCCAGCATTTT.

This clone was seen more than once but under ten times. This chain uses TRBV2 with TRBJ1-6; a possible D gene is TRBD1 (5 bases). Trimming removed 8 bases at V and 2 bases at J, with 13 bases between. Germline V gene lookup returns CDR1 SNHLY and CDR2 FYNNEI. This CDR3 comprises 15 residues. This CDR3 reads CASGAGGAYNSPLHF. DNA for the CDR3: TGTGCCAGCGGGGCGGGTGGTGCCTATAATTCACCCCTCCACTTT.

This clone is labeled medium-sized (0.01 to 0.1%). Distinct nucleotide sequences in the sample also encode this CDR3. The chain combines TRBV5-5 with TRBJ2-7, with D hard to call. Germline V gene lookup returns CDR1 SGHKS and CDR2 YYEKEE (reference sequence). The CDR3 runs to 14 residues. The ends were cut back, 2 bases at V and 0 bases at J, with 9 bases in the middle. CDR3 bases: TGTGCCAGCAGCTTAGTGGGGAACTCCTACGAGCAGTACTTC. Amino acids: CASSLVGNSYEQYF.

The V and J genes are TRBV30 and TRBJ2-5, with 7 bases matching TRBD2. Germline V gives CDR1 GTSNPN, CDR2 SVGIG (reference sequence). The length of the CDR3 is 12 residues. Losses at the gene ends were 0 bases for V and 5 bases for J; bases not matched to a gene: 0. The chain's CDR3 is CAWSVGGETQYF. The CDR3 DNA follows: TGTGCCTGGAGTGTCGGGGGGGAGACCCAGTACTTC.

This chain links TRBV7-9 with TRBJ1-3; D gene unclear. CDR3 length equals 13 residues. In germline, CDR1 is SEHNR, CDR2 FQNEAQ (reference sequence). Trimming removed 4 bases from V and 5 bases from J, with 9 bases in between. CDR3 in amino acids: CASSSNIRNTIYF. In DNA, the CDR3 is TGTGCCAGCAGCTCCAATATTAGAAACACCATATATTTT.

The chain is built from TRBV18 and TRBJ2-6; TRBD2 agrees at 11 bases. J lost 0 bases, V lost 4 bases, and 2 bases had no gene match. This CDR3 spans 17 amino acids. Germline V CDR1 and CDR2: KGHSH, LQKENI. The CDR3 loop reads CASSLGTSGSGANVLTF. The CDR3 DNA is TGTGCCAGCTCACTTGGGACTAGCGGCTCTGGGGCCAACGTCCTGACTTTC.

This rearrangement joins TRBV7-9 to TRBJ2-3; no firm D call. Trimming stripped 2 bases from V and 2 bases from J, with 8 bases between. CDR3 length equals 14 residues. Germline lookup yields CDR1 SEHNR and CDR2 FQNEAQ (reference sequence). CDR3 protein: CASSLWRLTDTQYF. DNA for the CDR3: TGTGCCAGCAGCTTATGGCGGCTCACAGATACGCAGTATTTT.

This rearrangement joins TRBV19 to TRBJ1-5; a weak D match, TRBD1 (5 bases). Trimming pared 3 bases from V and 9 bases from J, leaving 24 bases between. Germline CDR1 reads LNHDA; CDR2 reads SQIVND (reference sequence). The CDR3 totals 17 residues. The CDR3 DNA reads TGTGCCAGTAGTATTCGGGGGGGATTGGGCCCGATGGGGCCCCAGCATTTT. Translated: CASSIRGGLGPMGPQHF.

This chain links TRBV11-2 with TRBJ1-2, with 12 bases fitting TRBD1. Germline-derived CDR1 and CDR2 are SGHAT and FQNNGV. CDR3 length equals 16 residues. Germline trimming cut 3 bases from V and 4 bases from J; bases unmatched to any gene: 6. As DNA, the CDR3 is TGTGCCAGCAGCTTTCCCGGGACAGGGGGCTTCTATGGCTACACCTTC. Translated, it gives CASSFPGTGGFYGYTF.

This chain links TRBV19 with TRBJ1-1; tentative D call: TRBD1 (5 bases). The CDR3 contains 14 residues. The V end was cut by 3 bases, the J end by 4 bases, with 12 bases between. The germline V gene has CDR1 LNHDA and CDR2 SQIVND (reference sequence). The CDR3: CASSINWGGTEAFF. DNA for the CDR3: TGTGCCAGTAGTATCAATTGGGGCGGCACTGAAGCTTTCTTT.

A few counts support this clone. The V gene is TRBV5-1, the J gene TRBJ2-2; 8 bases fit TRBD1. Germline-derived CDR1 and CDR2 are SGHRS and YFSETQ. The CDR3 sequence is 14 residues long. Unmatched junction bases numbered 4, after V lost 2 bases and J lost 7 bases. The CDR3 protein is CASSFQGAGGELFF. Written as DNA, the CDR3 is TGCGCCAGCAGCTTCCAGGGGGCAGGCGGGGAGCTGTTTTTT.

The rearrangement links TRBV30 to TRBJ2-3; D is possibly TRBD1 (5 bases). V was shortened by 1 base and J by 4 bases, with 9 bases between the two germline ends. The germline CDR1 and CDR2 sequences are GTSNPN and SVGIG (reference sequence). There are 13 residues in the CDR3. This CDR3 is CAWSAGWADTQYF. The DNA for the CDR3 is TGTGCCTGGAGTGCAGGGTGGGCAGATACGCAGTATTTT.

The chain recombines TRBV27 with TRBJ2-1, with D perhaps matching TRBD2 (6 bases). The CDR3 totals 13 residues. CDR1 MNHEY and CDR2 SMNVEV come from the germline V gene (reference sequence). Trimming left V 7 bases short and J 0 bases short, with 7 bases between. CDR3 sequence reads: CASNGGSYNEQFF. The CDR3 DNA follows: TGTGCCAGCAACGGGGGCTCCTACAATGAGCAGTTCTTC.

The chain joins TRBV3-1 (or the pseudogene TRBV3-2) to TRBJ2-5; D is unresolved. The germline V gene encodes CDR1 LGHDT and CDR2 YNNKEL (reference sequence). V gave up 2 bases and J gave up 3 bases, with 1 base separating them. This CDR3 is 11 amino acids long. The CDR3 sequence: CASSQKETQYF. CDR3 in DNA: TGTGCCAGCAGCCAAAAAGAGACCCAGTACTTC.

This chain connects TRBV19 to TRBJ2-7, with 9 bases identical to TRBD1. There are 14 residues in the CDR3. The trim removed 3 bases at V and 0 bases at J, leaving 0 bases unmatched. Germline V CDR1 and CDR2: LNHDA, SQIVND (reference sequence). The CDR3 protein is CASSMGQGSYEQYF. CDR3 nucleotides: TGTGCCAGTAGTATGGGACAGGGCTCCTACGAGCAGTACTTC. Filled out from reference TRBV19 and TRBJ2-7, the complete variable domain reads DGGITQSPKYLFRKEGQNVTLSCEQNLNHDAMYWYRQDPGQGLRLIYYSQIVNDFQKGDIAEGYSVSREKKESFPLTVTSAQKNPTAFYLCASSMGQGSYEQYFGPGTRLTVT.

V is TRBV5-1 and J is TRBJ2-7, with D hard to call. Trimming stripped 3 bases from V and 4 bases from J, with 5 bases between. CDR1 is SGHRS, CDR2 YFSETQ, per germline. The CDR3 runs to 11 residues. The CDR3: CASSSTYEQYF. CDR3 DNA sequence: TGCGCCAGCAGCTCAACATACGAGCAGTACTTC.

This chain links TRBV7-9 with TRBJ2-5; a weak D match, TRBD1 (5 bases). This CDR3 spans 12 amino acids. V dropped 3 bases and J dropped 7 bases, with 9 bases sitting between them. Germline values: CDR1 SEHNR, CDR2 FQNEAQ (reference sequence). The CDR3 is CASSFQGGTQYF. The CDR3 region has the DNA TGTGCCAGCAGCTTTCAGGGTGGGACCCAGTACTTC.